These T cell receptor beta chains were read from a single sample in a study of CXCR3-negative and CXCR3-positive naive CD8 T cells. TCRdb derives one entry per CDR3 protein from the 5' RACE reads, leaving out DNA. This repertoire comprises over 35,000 distinct CDR3 sequences; its ten largest clones make up around 2.5%. The specimen was naive CXCR3- CD8+ T cells from blood. These receptors were taken from a human donor in good health. Some clones in this sample may be carry-over from other donors' samples. Both conserved end residues are part of each CDR3.

v_call,j_call,cdr3_aa
TRBV29-1,TRBJ2-7,CSVAQDFNYEQYF
TRBV27,TRBJ2-7,CASSHLAGAEQYF
TRBV5-1,TRBJ1-5,CASSLLGTANQPQHF
TRBV6-6,TRBJ1-6,CASSPGTGGNSPLHF
TRBV7-6,TRBJ1-4,CASSLEVMKGSNEKLFF
TRBV25-1,TRBJ2-7,CASTYGLAGEQYF
TRBV28,TRBJ2-3,CASSFGQSSTDTQYF
TRBV28,TRBJ2-5,CASSPKMGETQYF
TRBV7-3,TRBJ2-2,CASSPQAARGTGELFF
TRBV10-3,TRBJ1-2,CAISESKGGYYGYTF
TRBV28,TRBJ1-2,CASSLIGGADYGYTF
TRBV5-1,TRBJ2-7,CASSWEGANYEQYF
TRBV3-1,TRBJ2-3,CASSPNADQGDTQYF
TRBV6-5,TRBJ2-1,CASSYSGTSQNEQFF
TRBV19,TRBJ2-1,CASSIDLPYEGTIYNEQFF
TRBV27,TRBJ2-7,CASSPSQGAYEQYF
TRBV19,TRBJ1-1,CASSIGQMNTEAFF
TRBV15,TRBJ1-5,CATSRDRVAHQPQHF